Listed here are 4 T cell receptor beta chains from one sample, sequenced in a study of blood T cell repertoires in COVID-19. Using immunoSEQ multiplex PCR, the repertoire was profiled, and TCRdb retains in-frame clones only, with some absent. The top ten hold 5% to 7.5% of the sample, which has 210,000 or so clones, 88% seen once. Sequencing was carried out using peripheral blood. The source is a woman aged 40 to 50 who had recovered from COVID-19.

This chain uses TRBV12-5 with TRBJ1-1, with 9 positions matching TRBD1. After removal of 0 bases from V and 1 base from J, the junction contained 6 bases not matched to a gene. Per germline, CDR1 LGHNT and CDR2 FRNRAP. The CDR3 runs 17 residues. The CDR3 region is CASGLVQTGQGNTEAFF. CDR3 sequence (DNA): TGTGCTAGTGGTTTGGTCCAAACGGGACAGGGGAACACTGAAGCTTTCTTT.

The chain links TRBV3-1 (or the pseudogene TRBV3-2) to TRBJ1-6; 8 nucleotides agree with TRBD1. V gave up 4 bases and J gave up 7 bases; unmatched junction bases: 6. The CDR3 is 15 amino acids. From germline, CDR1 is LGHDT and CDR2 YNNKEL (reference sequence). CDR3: CASSPGTGLNSPLHF. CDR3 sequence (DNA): TGTGCCAGCAGCCCCGGGACAGGCCTAAATTCACCCCTCCACTTT.

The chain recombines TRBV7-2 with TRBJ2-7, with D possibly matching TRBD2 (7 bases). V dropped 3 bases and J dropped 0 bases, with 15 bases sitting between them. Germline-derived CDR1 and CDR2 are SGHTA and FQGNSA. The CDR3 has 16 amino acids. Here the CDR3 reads CASSFGGQRSSYEQYF. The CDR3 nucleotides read TGTGCCAGCAGCTTCGGGGGGCAAAGGAGCTCCTACGAGCAGTACTTC.

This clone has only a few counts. CDR3 coding DNA: TGTGCCAGCAGTTGGCGACAGGGGGGTGAAAAACTGTTTTTT. Translation gives CASSWRQGGEKLFF. V gene TRBV6-5 combines with J gene TRBJ1-4; 9 bases match TRBD1. There are 14 residues in the CDR3. CDR1 is MNHEY, CDR2 SVGAGI, per germline. V lost 4 bases and J lost 7; bases outside the gene matches: 4.